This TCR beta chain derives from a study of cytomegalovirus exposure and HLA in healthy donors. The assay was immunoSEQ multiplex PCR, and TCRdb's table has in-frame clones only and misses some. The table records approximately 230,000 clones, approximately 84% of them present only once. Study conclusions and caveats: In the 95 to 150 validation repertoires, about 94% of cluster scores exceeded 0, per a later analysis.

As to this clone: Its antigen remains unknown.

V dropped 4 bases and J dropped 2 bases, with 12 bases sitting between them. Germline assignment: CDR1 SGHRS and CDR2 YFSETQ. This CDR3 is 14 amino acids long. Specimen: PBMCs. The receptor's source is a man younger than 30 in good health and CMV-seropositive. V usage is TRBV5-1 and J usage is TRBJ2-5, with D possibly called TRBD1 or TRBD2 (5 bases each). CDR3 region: CASSPRGDQETQYF. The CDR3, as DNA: TGCGCCAGCAGCCCCCGGGGCGATCAAGAGACCCAGTACTTC.